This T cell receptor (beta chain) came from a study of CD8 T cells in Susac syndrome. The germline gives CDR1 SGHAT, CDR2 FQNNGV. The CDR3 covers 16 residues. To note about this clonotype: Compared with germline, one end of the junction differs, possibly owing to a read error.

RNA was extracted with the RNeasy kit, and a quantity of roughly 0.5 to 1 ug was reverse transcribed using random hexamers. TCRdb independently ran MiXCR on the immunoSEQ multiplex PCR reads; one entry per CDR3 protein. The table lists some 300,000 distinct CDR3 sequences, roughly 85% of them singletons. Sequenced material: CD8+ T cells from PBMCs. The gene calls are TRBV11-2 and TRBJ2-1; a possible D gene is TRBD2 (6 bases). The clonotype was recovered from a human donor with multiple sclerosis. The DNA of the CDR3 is TGTGCCAGCAGCATAGAACCGGGACTTAGAAGCAATGAGCAGTTCTTC. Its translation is CASSIEPGLRSNEQFF.